This TCR beta chain was retrieved from a study of vaccination effects on CD4 cells after COVID-19. Study context: Sample collection from two convalescent patients occurred 16 days and one week before vaccination.

CDR3 length equals 17 residues. CDR1 and CDR2 from the germline V gene are SGHVS and FQNEAQ. V dropped 5 bases and J dropped 5 bases, with 22 bases sitting between them. With regard to this clone: What it binds is not known.

ViraFEST used viral peptide pools to expand antigen-specific CD4+ T cells before sequencing. Cultured cells yielded isolated CD4+ T cells after 10 days. The individual was infected with SARS-CoV-2 between March and December 2020, as confirmed by PCR. TCRdb's table, derived via immunoSEQ multiplex PCR, lists solely in-frame clones and lacks some. The sample holds roughly 35,000 clones; roughly 69% are singletons and the top ten take approximately 15%. The material was CD4+ T cells from PBMCs cultured with HCoV-NL63 spike peptides, obtained before COVID-19 vaccination. The rearrangement links TRBV7-8 to TRBJ2-1; possibly TRBD2 for D (5 bases). The TCR sequence derives from a human donor who had a prior SARS-CoV-2 infection. The CDR3 loop reads CASSPRSWLAQDNEQFF. The CDR3 nucleotides read TGTGCCAGCAGCCCCAGGAGTTGGCTAGCTCAAGACAATGAGCAGTTCTTC. Full variable domain (missing parts from reference TRBV7-8 and TRBJ2-1): GAGVSQSPRYKVAKRGQDVALRCDPISGHVSLFWYQQALGQGPEFLTYFQNEAQLDKSGLPSDRFFAERPEGSVSTLKIQRTQQEDSAVYLCASSPRSWLAQDNEQFFGPGTRLTVL.